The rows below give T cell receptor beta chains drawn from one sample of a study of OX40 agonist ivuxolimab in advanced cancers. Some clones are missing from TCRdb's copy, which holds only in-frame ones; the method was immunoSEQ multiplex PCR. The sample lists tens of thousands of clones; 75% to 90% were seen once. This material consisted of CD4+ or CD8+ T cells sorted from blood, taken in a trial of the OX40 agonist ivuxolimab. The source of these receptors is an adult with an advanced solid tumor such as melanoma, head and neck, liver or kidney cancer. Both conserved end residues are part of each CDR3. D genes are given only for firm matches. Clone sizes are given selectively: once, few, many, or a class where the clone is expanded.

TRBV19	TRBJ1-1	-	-	TGTGCCAGTAGTATAAGGACAGATGAAGCTTTCTTT	CASSIRTDEAFF
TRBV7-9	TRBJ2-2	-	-	TGTGCCAGCAGCCCGGCCCGTGGCAGATCGAACACCGGGGAGCTGTTTTTT	CASSPARGRSNTGELFF
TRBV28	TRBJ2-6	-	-	TGTGCCAGCAGTTTACCCTGGACAGCTGGGGCCAACGTCCTGACTTTC	CASSLPWTAGANVLTF
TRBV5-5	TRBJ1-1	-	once	TGTGCCAGCAGCTTGTGGTCGAACACTGAAGCTTTCTTT	CASSLWSNTEAFF
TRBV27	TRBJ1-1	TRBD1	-	TGTGCCAGCAGTATACAGGGGGCAGGTGAAGCTTTCTTT	CASSIQGAGEAFF
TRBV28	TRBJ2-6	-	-	TGTGCCAGCAGCCTAATCAGAAAGGCCAACGTCCTGACTTTC	CASSLIRKANVLTF
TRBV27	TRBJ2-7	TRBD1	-	TGTGCCAGCAGCTTTAAAATGGGACAGTCCTACGAGCAGTACTTC	CASSFKMGQSYEQYF
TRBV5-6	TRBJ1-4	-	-	TGTGCCAGCAGCTTCCCAGCGACGGCGGATGAAAAACTGTTTTTT	CASSFPATADEKLFF
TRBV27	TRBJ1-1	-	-	TGTGCCACAGGGGACTTGAACACTGAAGCTTTCTTT	CATGDLNTEAFF
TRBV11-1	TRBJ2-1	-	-	TGTGCCAGCAGCCGTCACCAAAATGAGCAGTTCTTC	CASSRHQNEQFF
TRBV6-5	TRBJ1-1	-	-	TGTGCCAGCAGTCCAGATGAGAACACTGAAGCTTTCTTT	CASSPDENTEAFF
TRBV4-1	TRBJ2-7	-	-	TGCGCCAGCAGCCAAGTTAGTGGATCCGGGGGTGGAGAGCAGTACTTC	CASSQVSGSGGGEQYF
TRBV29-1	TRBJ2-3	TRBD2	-	TGCAGCGTTGTAGGGCTACTAGCGGGAGTAGGTGCAGATACGCAGTATTTT	CSVVGLLAGVGADTQYF